This T cell receptor (beta chain) was recovered during a study of CD8+ T cells in alopecia areata. Sequencing templates came from extracted RNA that was reverse transcribed into cDNA. Here immunoSEQ multiplex PCR was the method, and the copy in TCRdb shows in-frame clones only, minus some. The sample consists of about 210,000 clones, roughly 66% of them appearing once. As to this clone: The antigen is unknown.

V gave up 3 bases and J gave up 1 base, with 9 bases separating them. Germline CDR1 reads SNHLY; CDR2 reads FYNNEI. This CDR3 comprises 14 residues. The sample's treatment: oral pan-JAK inhibitor, 5-10 mg twice daily. Study-level points and caveats: For patients receiving tofacitinib, scalp clonality and expanded CD8+ clones among the top 100 significantly decreased. Under tofacitinib, numerous expanded lesional clonotypes remained detectable in scalp and blood.

The receptor was isolated from a human donor with alopecia areata. The specimen was CD4+ T cells sorted from blood, collected at approximately week 42, from a patient treated with tofacitinib. The V gene is TRBV2, the J gene TRBJ2-5; D gene uncertain. The CDR3 loop reads CASSDGGSQETQYF. CDR3 coding DNA: TGTGCCAGCAGTGATGGCGGCAGCCAAGAGACCCAGTACTTC.